This T cell receptor beta chain is drawn from a study of shared clonotypes between healthy human individuals. Measured with immunoSEQ multiplex PCR; TCRdb has only the in-frame clones, and not every one. The sample lists about 2.2 million clones; roughly 95% were seen once. CD8 cells regarded as naive lacked CD45RO, were positively chosen for CCR7, and omitted terminally differentiated effector memory CD45RA+ cells. Sequences were obtained from naive CD8+ T cells from PBMCs. The source of this sequence is a man in his late teens or twenties in good health. Some clones in this sample may be carry-over from other donors' samples.

The CDR3 DNA is TGTGCCAGCAGCCCACTCGTCCGAAACAATCAGCCCCAGCATTTT. Its translation: CASSPLVRNNQPQHF. V gene TRBV6-6 combines with J gene TRBJ1-5; no reliable D call. The CDR3 totals 15 residues. CDR1 is MNHNY and CDR2 is SVGAGI in the germline V gene (reference sequence). V lost 6 bases, J lost 3 bases, and 15 bases lay in between.